Reported below is one T cell receptor (beta chain). The target antigen is unknown. This sample stems from a study of T cells after posttransplantation cyclophosphamide. Sampled 1 year posttransplant, controls received myeloablative marrow transplants, methotrexate and a calcineurin inhibitor. Study-level points and caveats: TRB clonality was highly associated with recipient CMV seropositivity and reactivation. Later post-transplant blood repertoires were often dominated by donor CD8+ memory clones. TRB overlap between skin or GI tissue T cells and blood was limited.

Only in-frame clones appear in the TCRdb table, and some are missing; sequencing was by immunoSEQ multiplex PCR. This sample carries around 23,000 clones, about 86% of them seen once, and the ten largest clones take more than 2%. CDR3 size: 17 residues. CDR1 and CDR2 (germline): SGHAT, FQNNGV. With 5 bases clipped from V and 0 bases from J, the junction kept 11 bases outside the gene matches. The receptor's source is a female patient aged 25-39 years who received an allogeneic stem cell transplant from an unrelated donor, was CMV-positive, and had acute and chronic GVHD. Some T cells could come from the graft donor. The V and J genes are TRBV11-2 and TRBJ1-1, with 8 bases fitting TRBD1. The sequencing here drew on PBMCs, taken around 53 weeks after allogeneic stem cell transplant with calcineurin inhibitor and methotrexate. The CDR3 region is CASSLGTGNIMNTEAFF. For the CDR3, the DNA is TGTGCCAGCAGCCTCGGGACAGGAAATATTATGAACACTGAAGCTTTCTTT. Combining the CDR3 with reference TRBV11-2 and TRBJ1-1 gives the whole variable domain EAGVAQSPRYKIIEKRQSVAFWCNPISGHATLYWYQQILGQGPKLLIQFQNNGVVDDSQLPKDRFSAERLKGVDSTLKIQPAKLEDSAVYLCASSLGTGNIMNTEAFFGQGTRLTVV.